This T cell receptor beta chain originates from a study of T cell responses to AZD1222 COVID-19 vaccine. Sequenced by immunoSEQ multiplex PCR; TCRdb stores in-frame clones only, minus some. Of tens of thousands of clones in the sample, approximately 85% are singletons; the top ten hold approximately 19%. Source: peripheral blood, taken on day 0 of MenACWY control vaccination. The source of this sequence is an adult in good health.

The CDR3 DNA reads TGTGCCAGCAGCTCGTCACAGGGTCGGAATTCACCCCTCCACTTT. Translating it yields CASSSSQGRNSPLHF. The V call is TRBV7-9, the J call TRBJ1-6; D possibly corresponds to TRBD1 (6 bases). V was cut by 4 bases and J by 7 bases, with 14 bases left in between. CDR1 and CDR2 from the germline V gene are SEHNR and FQNEAQ (reference sequence). CDR3 length equals 15 residues.